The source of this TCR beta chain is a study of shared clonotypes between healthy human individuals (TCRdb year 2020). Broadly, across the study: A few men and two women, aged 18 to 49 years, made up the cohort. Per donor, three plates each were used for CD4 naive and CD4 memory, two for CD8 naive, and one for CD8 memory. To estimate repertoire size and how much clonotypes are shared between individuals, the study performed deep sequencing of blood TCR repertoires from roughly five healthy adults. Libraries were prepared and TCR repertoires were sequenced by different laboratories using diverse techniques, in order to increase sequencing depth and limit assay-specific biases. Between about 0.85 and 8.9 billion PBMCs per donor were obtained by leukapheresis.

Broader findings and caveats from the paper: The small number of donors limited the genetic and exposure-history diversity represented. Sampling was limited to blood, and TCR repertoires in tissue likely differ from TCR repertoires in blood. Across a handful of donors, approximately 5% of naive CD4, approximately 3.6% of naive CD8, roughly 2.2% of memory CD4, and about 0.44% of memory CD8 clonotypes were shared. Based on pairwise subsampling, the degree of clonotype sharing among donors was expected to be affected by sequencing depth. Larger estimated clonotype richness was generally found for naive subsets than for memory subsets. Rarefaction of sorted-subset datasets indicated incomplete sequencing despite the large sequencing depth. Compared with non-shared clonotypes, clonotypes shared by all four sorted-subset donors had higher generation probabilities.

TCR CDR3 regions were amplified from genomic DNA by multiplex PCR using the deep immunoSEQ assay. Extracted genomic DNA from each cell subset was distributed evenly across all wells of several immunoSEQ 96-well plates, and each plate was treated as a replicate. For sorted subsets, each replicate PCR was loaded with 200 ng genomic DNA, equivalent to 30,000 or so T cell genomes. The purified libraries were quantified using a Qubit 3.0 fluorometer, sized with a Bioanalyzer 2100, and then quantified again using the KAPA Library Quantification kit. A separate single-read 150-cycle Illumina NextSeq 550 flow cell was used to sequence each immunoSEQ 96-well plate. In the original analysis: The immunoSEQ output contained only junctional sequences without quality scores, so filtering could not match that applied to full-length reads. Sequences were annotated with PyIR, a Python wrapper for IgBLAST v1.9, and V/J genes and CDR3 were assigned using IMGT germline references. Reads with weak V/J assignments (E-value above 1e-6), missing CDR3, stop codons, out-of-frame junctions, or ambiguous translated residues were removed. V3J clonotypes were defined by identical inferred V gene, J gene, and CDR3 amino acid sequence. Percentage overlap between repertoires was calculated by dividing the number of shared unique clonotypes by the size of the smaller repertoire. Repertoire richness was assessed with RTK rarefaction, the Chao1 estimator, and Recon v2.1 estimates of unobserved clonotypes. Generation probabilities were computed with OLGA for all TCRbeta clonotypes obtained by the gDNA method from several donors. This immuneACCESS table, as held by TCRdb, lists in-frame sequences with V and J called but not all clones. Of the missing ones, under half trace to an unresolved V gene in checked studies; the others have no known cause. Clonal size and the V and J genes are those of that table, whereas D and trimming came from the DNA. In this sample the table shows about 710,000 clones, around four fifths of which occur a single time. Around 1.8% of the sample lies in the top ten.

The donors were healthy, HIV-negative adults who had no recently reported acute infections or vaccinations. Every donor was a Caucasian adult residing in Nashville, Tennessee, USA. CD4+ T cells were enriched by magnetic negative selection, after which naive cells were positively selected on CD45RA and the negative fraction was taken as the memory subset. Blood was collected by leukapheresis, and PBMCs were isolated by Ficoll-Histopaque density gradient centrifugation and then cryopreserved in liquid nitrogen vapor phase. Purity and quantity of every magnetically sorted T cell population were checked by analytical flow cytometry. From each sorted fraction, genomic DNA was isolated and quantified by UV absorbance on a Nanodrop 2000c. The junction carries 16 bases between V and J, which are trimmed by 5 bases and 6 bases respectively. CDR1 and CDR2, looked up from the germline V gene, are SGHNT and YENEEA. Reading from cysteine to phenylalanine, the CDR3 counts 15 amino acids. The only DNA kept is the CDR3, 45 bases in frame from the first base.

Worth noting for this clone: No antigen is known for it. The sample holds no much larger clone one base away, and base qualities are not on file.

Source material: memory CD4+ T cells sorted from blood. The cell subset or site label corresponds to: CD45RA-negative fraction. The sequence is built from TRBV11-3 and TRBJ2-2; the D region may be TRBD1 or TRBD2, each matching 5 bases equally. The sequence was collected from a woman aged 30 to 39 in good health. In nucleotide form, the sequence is TGTGCCAGCAGCCCCGGGACCCATGGTGCCGGGGAGCTGTTTTTT. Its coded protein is CASSPGTHGAGELFF.